Shown below are 5 T cell receptor beta chains from a single sample sequenced in a study of shared clonotypes between healthy human individuals. Only in-frame clones appear in the TCRdb table, and some are missing; sequencing was by immunoSEQ multiplex PCR. The sample has hundreds of thousands of clones; around 72% are singletons. Input material: memory CD4+ T cells sorted from blood. The subset: CD45RA-negative fraction. The source is a woman in her 30s in good health.

This clone was observed a few times. The gene calls are TRBV4-1 and TRBJ2-5; D remains ambiguous. The V gene lost 0 bases and the J gene lost 4 bases, with 12 bases spanning the gap. The CDR3 consists of 15 residues. From germline, CDR1 is MGHRA and CDR2 YSYEKL. The CDR3 region has the DNA TGCGCCAGCAGCCAAGACCCCCTTCCGGGAGAGACCCAGTACTTC. Translated: CASSQDPLPGETQYF.

The chain employs TRBV10-3 and TRBJ2-7, with 12 bases that match TRBD2. CDR1 is ENHRY and CDR2 is SYGVKD in the germline V gene. With 2 bases clipped from V and 5 bases from J, the junction kept 7 bases outside the gene matches. The CDR3 totals 16 residues. CDR3 coding DNA: TGTGCCATCAGTGAGCCGACTAGCGGGAGAAGAAACGAGCAGTACTTC. Encoded protein: CAISEPTSGRRNEQYF.

The CDR3 nucleotides are TGCGCCAGCAGCTCCGGTCGGACAGGGAAAGGCACAGATACGCAGTATTTT. Residues: CASSSGRTGKGTDTQYF. The chain couples TRBV5-1 to TRBJ2-3; 8 positions match TRBD1. J lost 1 base, V lost 3 bases, and 10 bases had no gene match. The CDR3 spans 17 residues. CDR1 is SGHRS and CDR2 is YFSETQ in the germline V gene.

The chain uses TRBV6-6 and TRBJ2-7, with 9 bases aligning to TRBD1. Trimming removed 4 bases from V and 4 bases from J; junction bases left unmatched: 8. The CDR3 has 15 amino acids. Germline V gene data show CDR1 as MNHNY and CDR2 as SVGAGI (reference sequence). CDR3 region: CASSFTGGGVYEQYF. The DNA for the CDR3 is TGTGCCAGCAGTTTTACAGGGGGCGGGGTGTACGAGCAGTACTTC.

The V call is TRBV28, the J call TRBJ1-3; 7 positions agree with TRBD1. CDR3 length equals 16 residues. Germline CDR1 is MDHEN and CDR2 is SYDVKM. V was clipped by 7 bases and J by 4 bases; unmatched bases: 13. CDR3 nucleotide sequence: TGTGCCAGCAACTCGATTACTACAGGGGCAGGAAACACCATATATTTT. Its translation: CASNSITTGAGNTIYF.